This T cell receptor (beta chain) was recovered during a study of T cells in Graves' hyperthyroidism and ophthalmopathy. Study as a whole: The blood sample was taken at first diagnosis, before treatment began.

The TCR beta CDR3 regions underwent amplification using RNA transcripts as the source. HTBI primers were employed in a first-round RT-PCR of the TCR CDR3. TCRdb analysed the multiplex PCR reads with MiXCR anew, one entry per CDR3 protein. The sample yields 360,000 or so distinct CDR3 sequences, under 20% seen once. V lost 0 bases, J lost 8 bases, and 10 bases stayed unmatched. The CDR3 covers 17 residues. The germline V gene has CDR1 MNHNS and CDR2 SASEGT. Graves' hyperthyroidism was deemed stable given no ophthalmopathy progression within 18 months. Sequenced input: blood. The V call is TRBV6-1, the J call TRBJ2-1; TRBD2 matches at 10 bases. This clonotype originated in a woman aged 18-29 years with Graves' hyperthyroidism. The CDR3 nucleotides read TGTGCCAGCAGTGAAGCAGAGCGGCTAGCGGGGGTCGATGAGCAGTTCTTC. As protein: CASSEAERLAGVDEQFF.